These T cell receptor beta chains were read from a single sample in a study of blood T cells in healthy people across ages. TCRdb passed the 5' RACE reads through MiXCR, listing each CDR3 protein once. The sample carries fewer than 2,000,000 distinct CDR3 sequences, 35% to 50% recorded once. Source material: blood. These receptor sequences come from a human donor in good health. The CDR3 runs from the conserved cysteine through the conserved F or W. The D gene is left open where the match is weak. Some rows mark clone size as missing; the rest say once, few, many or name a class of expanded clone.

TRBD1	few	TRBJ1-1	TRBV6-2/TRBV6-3	CASRDHRGLNTEAFF	TGTGCCAGCAGGGACCACAGGGGGCTGAACACTGAAGCTTTCTTT
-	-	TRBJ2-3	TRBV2	CANEQGPGRSTDTQYF	TGTGCCAACGAGCAAGGCCCGGGACGCAGCACAGATACGCAGTATTTT
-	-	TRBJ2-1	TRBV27	CASRGRLYLPYNEQFF	TGTGCCAGCAGGGGACGGTTGTATTTGCCCTACAATGAGCAGTTCTTC
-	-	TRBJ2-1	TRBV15	CATSRDEVGNEQFF	TGTGCCACCAGCAGAGATGAAGTTGGCAATGAGCAGTTCTTC
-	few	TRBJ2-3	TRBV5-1	CASSKFTGTDTQYF	TGCGCCAGCAGCAAGTTTACAGGCACAGATACGCAGTATTTT
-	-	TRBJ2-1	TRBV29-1	CSVEFGAGFDNGQFF	TGCAGCGTTGAATTCGGGGCAGGCTTCGACAATGGGCAGTTCTTC
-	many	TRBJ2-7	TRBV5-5	CASRTNDWTAYEQYF	TGTGCCAGCAGGACGAACGACTGGACAGCCTACGAGCAGTACTTC
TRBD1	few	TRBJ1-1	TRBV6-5	CASSYQGAVTEAFF	TGTGCCAGCAGTTACCAGGGGGCGGTCACTGAAGCTTTCTTT
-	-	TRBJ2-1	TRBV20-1	CSARIAGGAYNEQFF	TGCAGTGCACGTATCGCCGGAGGCGCCTACAATGAGCAGTTCTTC
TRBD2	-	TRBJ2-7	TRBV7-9	CANSAGREDEQYF	TGTGCCAACAGCGCCGGGCGGGAGGACGAGCAGTACTTC
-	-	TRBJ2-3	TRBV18	CASSPGRPVNTQYF	TGTGCCAGCTCACCGGGAAGGCCGGTGAATACGCAGTATTTT
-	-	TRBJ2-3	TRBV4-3	CASSQDGGGWGGTDTQYF	TGCGCCAGCAGCCAAGACGGAGGGGGTTGGGGGGGCACAGATACGCAGTATTTT
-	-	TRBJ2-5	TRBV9	CASSVYGGRGETQYF	TGTGCCAGCAGCGTATACGGGGGAAGGGGAGAGACCCAGTACTTC
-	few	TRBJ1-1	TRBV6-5	CASSYARRTQNTEAFF	TGTGCCAGCAGTTACGCACGGCGGACCCAGAACACTGAAGCTTTCTTT
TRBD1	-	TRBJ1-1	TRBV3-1	CASSQATGQGTAFF	TGTGCCAGCAGCCAAGCCACGGGACAGGGCACAGCTTTCTTT
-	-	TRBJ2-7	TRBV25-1	CASSRVGWGYEQYF	TGTGCCAGCAGTCGCGTCGGTTGGGGTTACGAGCAGTACTTC
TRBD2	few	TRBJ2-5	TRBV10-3	CAISESMGGGQETQYF	TGTGCCATCAGTGAGAGCATGGGCGGGGGACAAGAGACCCAGTACTTC
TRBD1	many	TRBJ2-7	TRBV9	CASSRTGGAYEQYF	TGTGCCAGTAGCAGGACAGGGGGAGCCTACGAGCAGTACTTC
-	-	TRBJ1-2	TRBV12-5	CASSLRASGYTF	TGTGCTAGCAGTTTAAGGGCCAGTGGCTACACCTTC
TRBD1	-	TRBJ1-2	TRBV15	CASKPDRGHYGYTF	TGTGCCAGCAAGCCGGACAGGGGCCATTATGGCTACACCTTC
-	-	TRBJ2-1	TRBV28	CASSPFIGAQFF	TGTGCCAGCAGTCCCTTTATAGGGGCGCAGTTCTTC
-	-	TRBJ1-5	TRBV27	CASSLSGEPPQHF	TGTGCCAGCAGTTTATCAGGGGAACCGCCCCAGCATTTT
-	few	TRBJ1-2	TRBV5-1	CASSLRQGRDYGYTF	TGCGCCAGCAGCTTGCGGCAGGGACGAGACTATGGCTACACCTTC
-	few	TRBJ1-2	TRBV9	CASSFMQGYGYTF	TGTGCCAGCAGCTTTATGCAGGGATATGGCTACACCTTC
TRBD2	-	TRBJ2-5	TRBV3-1	CASSQDGEIAGFETQYF	TGTGCCAGCAGCCAAGACGGGGAGATAGCGGGATTTGAGACCCAGTACTTC
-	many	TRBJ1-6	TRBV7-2	CASSLVTQVHLPLHF	TGTGCCAGCAGCTTAGTAACTCAGGTTCATTTACCCCTCCACTTT
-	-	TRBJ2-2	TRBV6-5	CASSGLNGELFF	TGTGCCAGCAGCGGGCTGAACGGGGAGCTGTTTTTT
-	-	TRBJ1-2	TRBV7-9	CASSPSVAYGYTF	TGTGCCAGCAGCCCCTCTGTGGCCTATGGCTACACCTTC
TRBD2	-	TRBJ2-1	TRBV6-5	CASSYSGGLAYNEQFF	TGTGCCAGTAGTTACTCGGGGGGGCTTGCCTACAATGAGCAGTTCTTC
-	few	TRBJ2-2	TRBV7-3	CASSLTYTGPNTGELFF	TGTGCCAGCAGCTTAACGTATACGGGGCCGAACACCGGGGAGCTGTTTTTT
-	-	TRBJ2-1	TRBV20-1	CSARVFLADSYNEQFF	TGCAGTGCTAGAGTCTTTTTAGCGGACAGTTACAATGAGCAGTTCTTC
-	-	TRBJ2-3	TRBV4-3	CASSQDPRGAKYF	TGCGCCAGCAGCCAAGATCCGAGGGGGGCTAAGTATTTT
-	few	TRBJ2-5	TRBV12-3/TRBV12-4	CASGYSGFSETQYF	TGTGCCAGCGGATACTCAGGGTTTTCAGAGACCCAGTACTTC
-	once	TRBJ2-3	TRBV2	CASSVGRAVTDTQYF	TGTGCCAGCAGTGTGGGCAGGGCAGTGACAGATACGCAGTATTTT
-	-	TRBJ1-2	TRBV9	CASSSSTGSGGYTF	TGTGCCAGCAGCTCCAGTACTGGTTCTGGCGGCTACACCTTC
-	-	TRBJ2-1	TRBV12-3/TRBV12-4	CASSSGQRQFF	TGTGCCAGCAGTTCCGGACAGAGGCAGTTCTTC
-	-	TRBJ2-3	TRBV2	CASRDRIGTDTQYF	TGTGCCAGCAGGGATAGGATCGGCACAGATACGCAGTATTTT
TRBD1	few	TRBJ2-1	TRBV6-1	CASSESLGTGRWASYNEQFF	TGTGCCAGCAGTGAAAGTCTGGGGACAGGGAGGTGGGCCTCCTACAATGAGCAGTTCTTC
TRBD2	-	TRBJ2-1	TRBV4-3	CASSQESLRGDSYNEQFF	TGCGCCAGCAGCCAAGAGTCGCTGCGGGGGGACTCCTACAATGAGCAGTTCTTC
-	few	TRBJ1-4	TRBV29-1	CSVAAVDKGEKLFF	TGCAGCGTAGCTGCGGTGGATAAAGGCGAAAAACTGTTTTTT
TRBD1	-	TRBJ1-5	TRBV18	CASSPFSGGTGQNQPQHF	TGTGCCAGCTCACCGTTCTCTGGCGGGACAGGCCAAAATCAGCCCCAGCATTTT
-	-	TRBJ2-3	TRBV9	CASSVKGMTDTQYF	TGTGCCAGCAGCGTAAAAGGCATGACAGATACGCAGTATTTT